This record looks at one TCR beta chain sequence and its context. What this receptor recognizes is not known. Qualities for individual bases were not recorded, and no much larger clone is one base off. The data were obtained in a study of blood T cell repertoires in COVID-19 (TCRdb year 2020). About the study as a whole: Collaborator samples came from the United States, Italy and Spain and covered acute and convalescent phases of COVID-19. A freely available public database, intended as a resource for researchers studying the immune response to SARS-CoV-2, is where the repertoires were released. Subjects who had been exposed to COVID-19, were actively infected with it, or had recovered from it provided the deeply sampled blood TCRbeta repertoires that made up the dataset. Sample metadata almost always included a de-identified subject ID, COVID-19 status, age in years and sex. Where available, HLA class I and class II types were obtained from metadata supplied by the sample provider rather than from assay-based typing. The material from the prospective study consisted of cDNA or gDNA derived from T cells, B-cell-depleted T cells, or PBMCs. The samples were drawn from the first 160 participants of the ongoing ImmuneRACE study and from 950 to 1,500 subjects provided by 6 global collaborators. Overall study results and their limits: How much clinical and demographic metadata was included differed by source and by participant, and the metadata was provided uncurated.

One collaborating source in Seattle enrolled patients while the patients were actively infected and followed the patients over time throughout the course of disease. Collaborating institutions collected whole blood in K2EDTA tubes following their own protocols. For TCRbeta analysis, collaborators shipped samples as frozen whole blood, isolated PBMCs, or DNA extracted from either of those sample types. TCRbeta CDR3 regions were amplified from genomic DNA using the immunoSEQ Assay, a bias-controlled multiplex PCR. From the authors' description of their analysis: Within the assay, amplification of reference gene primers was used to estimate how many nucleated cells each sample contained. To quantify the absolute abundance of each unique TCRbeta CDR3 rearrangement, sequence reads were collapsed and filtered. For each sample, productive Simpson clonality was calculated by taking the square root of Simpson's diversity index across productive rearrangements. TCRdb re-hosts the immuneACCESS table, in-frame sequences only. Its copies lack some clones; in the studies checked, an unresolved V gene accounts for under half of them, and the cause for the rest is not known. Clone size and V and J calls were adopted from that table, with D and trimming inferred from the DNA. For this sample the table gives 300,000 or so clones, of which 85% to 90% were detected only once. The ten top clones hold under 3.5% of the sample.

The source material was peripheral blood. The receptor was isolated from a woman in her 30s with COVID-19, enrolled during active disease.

The CDR3 sequence is CASSHYSGKNTEAFF. The sequenced DNA is TGTGCCAGCAGTCATTATTCCGGGAAGAACACTGAAGCTTTCTTT. The receptor chain draws on TRBV3-1 (or the pseudogene TRBV3-2) and TRBJ1-1; the D gene cannot be resolved reliably. Between the V and J ends, shortened by 6 bases and 1 base respectively, the junction contains 15 bases. Via the germline V gene (reference sequence), CDR1 is LGHDT and CDR2 YNNKEL. The CDR3, cysteine through phenylalanine, is 15 amino acids long. Kept here is only the CDR3 DNA, which spans 45 bases and is read in frame from base 1.